Listed here are 4 T cell receptor beta chains from one sample, sequenced in a study of T cell responses to AZD1222 COVID-19 vaccine (dated by TCRdb to the early 2020s). The library was made by the immunoSEQ multiplex PCR assay. In its TCRdb copy, this immuneACCESS table keeps in-frame sequences only and misses some clones. Where compared with another copy, unresolved V genes explain less than half of these, and the others have no known cause. For this sample the table gives about 150,000 clones, of which roughly 92% were detected only once. Together, the top ten hold 1.6% of the sample. The time point label, as the study defines it: baseline before first vaccination. The sequenced sample was peripheral blood, obtained on day 0 of AZD1222 vaccination. These receptor sequences come from an adult in good health.

The CDR3 loop reads CASSYGREQYF. CDR3 DNA: TGTGCCAGCAGTTATGGGCGCGAGCAGTACTTC. V and J are TRBV27 and TRBJ2-7; D is unclear. Germline lookup yields CDR1 MNHEY and CDR2 SMNVEV (reference sequence). Deletions cut 4 bases from V and 6 bases from J, with 7 bases between. CDR3 length: 11 amino acids.

The chain carries TRBV3-1 (or the pseudogene TRBV3-2) and TRBJ2-3, with 11 bases that match TRBD2. Germline assignment: CDR1 LGHDT and CDR2 YNNKEL (reference sequence). CDR3 size: 14 residues. After removal of 3 bases from V and 8 bases from J, the junction contained 4 bases not matched to a gene. The CDR3 DNA sequence: TGTGCCAGCAGCCAGGCTAGCGGGGGGTTTACGCAGTATTTT. This gives the protein CASSQASGGFTQYF.

The chain recombines TRBV19 with TRBJ1-2, with TRBD1 as a possible D gene (5 bases). V lost 5 bases, J lost 2 bases, and 15 bases lay in between. The germline V gene has CDR1 LNHDA and CDR2 SQIVND (reference sequence). This CDR3 has 15 residues. CDR3 bases: TGTGCCAGTAGTCCCCGTGGGGGTACGAACTATGGCTACACCTTC. Amino acid sequence: CASSPRGGTNYGYTF.

This clone was recorded once. The rearrangement uses TRBV12-3 or TRBV12-4 and TRBJ1-4, with unresolved D. CDR3 size: 13 residues. V was shortened by 5 bases and J by 11 bases, with 15 bases between the two germline ends. Written as DNA, the CDR3 is TGTGCCAGCAGTGGAGGCAGCCGTACTAAACTGTTTTTT. Translation: CASSGGSRTKLFF.